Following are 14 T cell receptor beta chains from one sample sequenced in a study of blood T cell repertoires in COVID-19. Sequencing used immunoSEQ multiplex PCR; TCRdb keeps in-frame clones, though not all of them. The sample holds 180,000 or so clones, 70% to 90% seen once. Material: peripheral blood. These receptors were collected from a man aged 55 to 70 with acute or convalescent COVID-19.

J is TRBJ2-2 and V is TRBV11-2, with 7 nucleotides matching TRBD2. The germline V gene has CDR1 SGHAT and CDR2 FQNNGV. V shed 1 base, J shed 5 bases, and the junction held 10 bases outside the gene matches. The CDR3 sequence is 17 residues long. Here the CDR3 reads CASSLVAGPRRTGELFF. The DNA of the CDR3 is TGTGCCAGCAGCTTAGTAGCGGGTCCCAGGCGGACCGGGGAGCTGTTTTTT.

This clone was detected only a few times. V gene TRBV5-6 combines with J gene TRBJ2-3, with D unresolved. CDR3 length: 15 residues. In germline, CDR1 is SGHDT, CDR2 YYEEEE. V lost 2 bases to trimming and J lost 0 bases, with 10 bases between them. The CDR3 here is CASSFYTGSTDTQYF. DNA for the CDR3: TGTGCCAGCAGCTTTTATACGGGTAGCACAGATACGCAGTATTTT.

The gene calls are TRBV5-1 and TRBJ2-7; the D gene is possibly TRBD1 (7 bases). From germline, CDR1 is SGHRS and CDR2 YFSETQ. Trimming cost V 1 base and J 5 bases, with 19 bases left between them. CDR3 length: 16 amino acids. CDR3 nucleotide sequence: TGCGCCAGCAGCTTGCCGGCGACAGGGACTTTGAACGAGCAGTACTTC. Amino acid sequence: CASSLPATGTLNEQYF.

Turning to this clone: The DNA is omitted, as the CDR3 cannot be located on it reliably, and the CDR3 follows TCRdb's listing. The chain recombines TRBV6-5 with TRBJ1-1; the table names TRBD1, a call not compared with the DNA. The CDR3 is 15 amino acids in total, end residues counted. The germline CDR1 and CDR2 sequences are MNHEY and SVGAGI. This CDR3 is CASSSSTGMNTEAFF.

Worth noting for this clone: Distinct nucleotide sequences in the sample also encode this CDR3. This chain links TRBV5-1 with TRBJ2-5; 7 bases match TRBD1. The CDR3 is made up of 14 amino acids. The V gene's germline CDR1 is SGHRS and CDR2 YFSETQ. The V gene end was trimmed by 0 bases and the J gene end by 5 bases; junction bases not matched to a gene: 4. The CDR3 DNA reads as TGCGCCAGCAGCTTGGGACAGGGATCCGAGACCCAGTACTTC. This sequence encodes CASSLGQGSETQYF. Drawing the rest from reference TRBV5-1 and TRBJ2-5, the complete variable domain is KAGVTQTPRYLIKTRGQQVTLSCSPISGHRSVSWYQQTPGQGLQFLFEYFSETQRNKGNFPGRFSGRQFSNSRSEMNVSTLELGDSALYLCASSLGQGSETQYFGPGTRLLVL.

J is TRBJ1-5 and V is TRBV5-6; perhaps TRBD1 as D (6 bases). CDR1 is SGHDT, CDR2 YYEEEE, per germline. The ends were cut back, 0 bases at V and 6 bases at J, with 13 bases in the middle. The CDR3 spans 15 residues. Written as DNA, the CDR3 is TGTGCCAGCAGCTTGGCTGGGGGCGCTTCTCAGCCCCAGCATTTT. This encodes CASSLAGGASQPQHF.

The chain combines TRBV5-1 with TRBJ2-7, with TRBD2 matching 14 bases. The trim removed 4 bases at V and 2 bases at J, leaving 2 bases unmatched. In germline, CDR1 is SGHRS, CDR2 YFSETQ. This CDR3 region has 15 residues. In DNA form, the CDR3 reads TGCGCCAGCAGCGAGGGACTAGCGGGAGCCTACGAGCAGTACTTC. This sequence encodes CASSEGLAGAYEQYF. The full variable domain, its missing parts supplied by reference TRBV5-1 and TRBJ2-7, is KAGVTQTPRYLIKTRGQQVTLSCSPISGHRSVSWYQQTPGQGLQFLFEYFSETQRNKGNFPGRFSGRQFSNSRSEMNVSTLELGDSALYLCASSEGLAGAYEQYFGPGTRLTVT.

DNA of the CDR3: TGTGCCAGCTCACTAGCCGGGACAACGAACACTGAAGCTTTCTTT. It codes for CASSLAGTTNTEAFF. V usage is TRBV18 and J usage is TRBJ1-1, with D perhaps matching TRBD1 (6 bases). CDR1 and CDR2 (germline): KGHSH, LQKENI. Trimming shortened V by 4 bases and J by 1 base, and 13 bases separated the two germline ends. The CDR3 spans 15 residues.

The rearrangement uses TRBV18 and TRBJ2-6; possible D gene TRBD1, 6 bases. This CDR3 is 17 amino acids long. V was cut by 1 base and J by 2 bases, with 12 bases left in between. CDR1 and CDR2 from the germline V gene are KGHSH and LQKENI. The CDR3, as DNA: TGTGCCAGCTCACCACGACAGGATCAGGCTGGGGCCAACGTCCTGACTTTC. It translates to CASSPRQDQAGANVLTF. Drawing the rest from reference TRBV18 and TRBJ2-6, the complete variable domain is NAGVMQNPRHLVRRRGQEARLRCSPMKGHSHVYWYRQLPEEGLKFMVYLQKENIIDESGMPKERFSAEFPKEGPSILRIQQVVRGDSAAYFCASSPRQDQAGANVLTFGAGSRLTVL.

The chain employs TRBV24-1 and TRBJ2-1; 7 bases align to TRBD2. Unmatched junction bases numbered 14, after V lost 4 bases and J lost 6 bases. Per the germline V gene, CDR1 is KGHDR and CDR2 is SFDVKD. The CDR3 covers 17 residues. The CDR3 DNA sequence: TGTGCCACCAGTGAAGGCGGGAGAGGGGAATATAGCAATGAGCAGTTCTTC. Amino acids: CATSEGGRGEYSNEQFF.

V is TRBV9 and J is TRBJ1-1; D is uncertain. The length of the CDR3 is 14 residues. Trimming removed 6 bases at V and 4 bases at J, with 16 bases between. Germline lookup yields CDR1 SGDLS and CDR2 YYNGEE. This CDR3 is CASTPRGWGTEAFF. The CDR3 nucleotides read TGTGCCAGCACCCCACGGGGTTGGGGCACTGAAGCTTTCTTT.

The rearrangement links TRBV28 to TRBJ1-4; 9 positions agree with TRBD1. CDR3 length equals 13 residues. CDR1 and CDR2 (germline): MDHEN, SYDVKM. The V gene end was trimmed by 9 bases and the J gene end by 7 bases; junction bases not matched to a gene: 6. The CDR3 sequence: CASRTGATEKLFF. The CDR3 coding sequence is TGTGCCAGTCGGACAGGGGCAACTGAAAAACTGTTTTTT.

CDR3 sequence: CASSESQSNSPLHF. The CDR3 DNA sequence: TGTGCCAGCAGTGAATCCCAGTCTAATTCACCCCTCCACTTT. This chain connects TRBV6-1 to TRBJ1-6; D call uncertain. Germline values: CDR1 MNHNS, CDR2 SASEGT. This CDR3 spans 14 amino acids. The germline V and J ends were trimmed by 2 bases and 6 bases, with 8 bases remaining between them.

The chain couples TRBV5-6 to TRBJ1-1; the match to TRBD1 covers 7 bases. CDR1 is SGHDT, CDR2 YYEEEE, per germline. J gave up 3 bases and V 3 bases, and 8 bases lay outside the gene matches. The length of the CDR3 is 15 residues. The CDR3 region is CASSSTGWKYTEAFF. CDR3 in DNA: TGTGCCAGCAGCTCGACAGGGTGGAAATACACTGAAGCTTTCTTT. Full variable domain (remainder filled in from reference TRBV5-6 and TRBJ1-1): DAGVTQSPTHLIKTRGQQVTLRCSPKSGHDTVSWYQQALGQGPQFIFQYYEEEERQRGNFPDRFSGHQFPNYSSELNVNALLLGDSALYLCASSSTGWKYTEAFFGQGTRLTVV.